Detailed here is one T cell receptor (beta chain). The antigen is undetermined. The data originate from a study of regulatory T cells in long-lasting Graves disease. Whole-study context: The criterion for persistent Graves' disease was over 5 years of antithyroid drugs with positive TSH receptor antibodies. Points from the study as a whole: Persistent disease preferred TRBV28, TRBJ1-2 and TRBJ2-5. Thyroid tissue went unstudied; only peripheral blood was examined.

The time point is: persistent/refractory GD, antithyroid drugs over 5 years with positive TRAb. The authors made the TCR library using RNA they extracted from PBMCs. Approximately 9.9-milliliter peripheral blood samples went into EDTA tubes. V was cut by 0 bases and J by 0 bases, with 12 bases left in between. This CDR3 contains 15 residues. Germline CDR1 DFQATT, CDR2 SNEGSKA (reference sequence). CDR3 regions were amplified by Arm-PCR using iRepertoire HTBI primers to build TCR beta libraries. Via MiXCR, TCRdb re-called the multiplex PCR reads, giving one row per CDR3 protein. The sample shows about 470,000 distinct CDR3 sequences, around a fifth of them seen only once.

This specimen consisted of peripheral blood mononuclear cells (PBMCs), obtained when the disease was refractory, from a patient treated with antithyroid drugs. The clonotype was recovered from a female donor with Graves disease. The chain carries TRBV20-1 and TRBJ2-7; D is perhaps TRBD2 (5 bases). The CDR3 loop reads CSARDLSGSSYEQYF. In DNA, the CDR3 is TGCAGTGCTAGAGATCTCAGCGGCTCCTCCTACGAGCAGTACTTC.